The 22 T cell receptor beta chains below come from one sample, sequenced in a study of CD8 T cells in Susac syndrome. Reverse transcription of roughly 0.45 to 1 ug RNA was performed with random hexamers. Each CDR3 protein is one row after TCRdb ran MiXCR on the immunoSEQ multiplex PCR reads. The sample has roughly 250,000 distinct CDR3 sequences, roughly 95% seen once. Source material: CD4+ T cells from PBMCs. The receptors come from a human donor with Susac syndrome.

This rearrangement joins TRBV12-3 or TRBV12-4 to TRBJ2-2; D call uncertain. The CDR3 totals 13 residues. V was trimmed by 3 bases and J by 4 bases, leaving 6 bases between them. Written as DNA, the CDR3 is TGTGCCAGCAGTTTTCTGGGCACCGGGGAGCTGTTTTTT. Translating gives CASSFLGTGELFF.

V usage is TRBV9 and J usage is TRBJ1-2; a possible D gene is TRBD1 (6 bases). CDR1 is SGDLS and CDR2 is YYNGEE in the germline V gene. V lost 3 bases to trimming and J lost 8 bases, with 17 bases between them. This CDR3 has 14 amino acids. Here the CDR3 reads CASSAGLLGGGYTF. The DNA for the CDR3 is TGTGCCAGCAGCGCGGGACTGCTGGGGGGCGGCTACACCTTC.

Notes on this clonotype: Sequence at one end of the junction differs from germline and may be a read error. V gene TRBV4-1 combines with J gene TRBJ1-1, with D perhaps matching TRBD1 (6 bases). The CDR3 sequence is 15 residues long. CDR1 is MGHRA and CDR2 is YSYEKL in the germline V gene. The CDR3 loop reads CASSQGQGKNTEAFF. In DNA, the CDR3 is TGCGCCAGCAGTCAAGGGCAGGGGAAGAACACTGAAGCTTTCTTT.

This clonotype was seen only once. The rearrangement joins TRBV29-1 to TRBJ2-7; 8 positions agree with TRBD2. Germline trimming cut 0 bases from V and 7 bases from J; bases unmatched to any gene: 11. CDR1 and CDR2 (germline): SQVTM, ANQGSEA. CDR3 length equals 15 residues. CDR3 in DNA: TGCAGCGTTGAAGATCTTCCAGCGGGAGCCAATGAGCAGTACTTC. It encodes CSVEDLPAGANEQYF.

The rearrangement links TRBV4-1 to TRBJ1-4; tentative D call: TRBD1 (6 bases). CDR1 and CDR2 (germline): MGHRA, YSYEKL. The CDR3 consists of 14 residues. Trimming cost V 2 bases and J 10 bases, with 14 bases left between them. CDR3 residues: CASSQPARGGKLFF. The CDR3 bases are TGCGCCAGCAGCCAACCCGCCAGGGGAGGAAAACTGTTTTTT.

This chain links TRBV19 with TRBJ2-7, with TRBD2 matching 14 bases. The trim removed 6 bases at V and 4 bases at J, leaving 8 bases unmatched. The CDR3 extends over 16 amino acids. Germline V gene data show CDR1 as LNHDA and CDR2 as SQIVND (reference sequence). CDR3 loop: CASSPRTSGRIYEQYF. Here the CDR3 DNA reads TGTGCCAGTAGCCCAAGGACTAGCGGGAGGATATACGAGCAGTACTTC.

J is TRBJ2-1 and V is TRBV9; TRBD2 matches at 8 bases. There are 15 residues in the CDR3. Germline V CDR1 and CDR2: SGDLS, YYNGEE. With V trimmed by 0 bases and J by 9 bases, 8 bases remained unmatched. The CDR3 DNA is TGTGCCAGCAGCGTAGATGGGACTAGGGGTCTTGAGCAGTTCTTC. It is translated as CASSVDGTRGLEQFF.

In its sample, this clonotype was seen once. The V and J genes are TRBV6-5 and TRBJ2-1; TRBD2 agrees at 13 bases. V lost 4 bases to trimming and J lost 6 bases; unmatched junction nucleotides: 12. The CDR3 has 18 amino acids. Germline CDR1 MNHEY, CDR2 SVGAGI. The CDR3 coding sequence is TGTGCCAGCAGTTTCCATACCTTCGGACTAGCGGGAGCCAATGAGCAGTTCTTC. Its translation is CASSFHTFGLAGANEQFF.

The CDR3 reads CSAVHRQGGEKLFF. In nucleotides, the CDR3 is TGCAGTGCCGTTCACCGACAGGGCGGCGAAAAACTGTTTTTT. The rearrangement joins TRBV20-1 to TRBJ1-4; TRBD1 agrees at 7 bases. The CDR3 spans 14 residues. V was pared by 6 bases and J by 8 bases, with 12 bases of the junction left unmatched. Germline CDR1 reads DFQATT; CDR2 reads SNEGSKA (reference sequence).

The CDR3 DNA reads TGTGCCAGCAGTTCCGCCCGGGCCAGATCGAACACTGAAGCTTTCTTT. Its translation is CASSSARARSNTEAFF. The chain has TRBV27 and TRBJ1-1; D unclear. Per germline, CDR1 MNHEY and CDR2 SMNVEV (reference sequence). Trimming removed 4 bases at V and 1 base at J, with 16 bases between. The CDR3 is 16 residues long.

The genes are TRBV20-1 and TRBJ2-5; D not resolved. V dropped 3 bases and J dropped 5 bases, with 4 bases sitting between them. The CDR3 runs 10 residues. Germline CDR1 and CDR2: DFQATT and SNEGSKA (reference sequence). The CDR3 bases are TGCAGTGCTAGGGGGGAGACCCAGTACTTC. Its protein is CSARGETQYF.

The chain is built from TRBV12-3 or TRBV12-4 and TRBJ2-5; 10 bases fit TRBD2. With 6 bases clipped from V and 5 bases from J, the junction kept 9 bases outside the gene matches. The CDR3 covers 15 residues. Here the CDR3 reads CASSPTSGTWETQYF. The CDR3, as DNA: TGTGCCAGCAGCCCTACTAGCGGGACGTGGGAGACCCAGTACTTC.

The gene calls are TRBV29-1 and TRBJ2-2; weak D call: TRBD1 (5 bases). CDR1 is SQVTM, CDR2 ANQGSEA, per germline. The CDR3 sequence is 15 residues long. Trimming took 6 bases from V and 5 from J, leaving 19 bases between them. The CDR3: CSVSLLGHSTGELFF. The CDR3 nucleotides read TGCAGCGTAAGCTTGTTGGGGCACTCGACCGGGGAGCTGTTTTTT.

DNA of the CDR3: TGTGCCTGGAGTGTCACCGCTAGCGCCTCTGGGGATGAGCAGTTCTTC. This sequence encodes CAWSVTASASGDEQFF. The chain uses TRBV30 and TRBJ2-1; weak D call: TRBD2 (6 bases). The CDR3 contains 16 residues. Between the trimmed V and J ends, which lost 0 bases and 8 bases, there was a span of 20 bases. Per germline, CDR1 GTSNPN and CDR2 SVGIG (reference sequence).

This rearrangement joins TRBV19 to TRBJ1-5, with a possible D match to TRBD1 (6 bases). This CDR3 region has 17 residues. The V end lost 0 bases, the J end lost 1 base, and 13 bases lay between the germline ends. Germline CDR1 is LNHDA and CDR2 is SQIVND (reference sequence). CDR3 nucleotides: TGTGCCAGTAGTATAGATCGTAGGCAGGGGAGCAATCAGCCCCAGCATTTT. Encoded protein: CASSIDRRQGSNQPQHF.

The chain is built from TRBV27 and TRBJ2-2, with D possibly being TRBD1 or TRBD2 (5 bases each). Trimming removed 2 bases at V and 7 bases at J, with 11 bases between. Germline assignment: CDR1 MNHEY and CDR2 SMNVEV (reference sequence). CDR3 size: 14 residues. Here the CDR3 DNA reads TGTGCCAGCAGTTTAAGTGGGGGAAGCGGGGAGCTGTTTTTT. Translation: CASSLSGGSGELFF.

The J gene is TRBJ1-2, the V gene TRBV6-5, with unresolved D. V gave up 5 bases and J gave up 0 bases, with 10 bases separating them. The CDR3 runs to 14 residues. Germline-derived CDR1 and CDR2 are MNHEY and SVGAGI. For the CDR3, the DNA is TGTGCCAGCAGTCTACAAGGAGCTAACTATGGCTACACCTTC. Its translation is CASSLQGANYGYTF.

CDR3 coding DNA: TGTGCCAGCAGCTTAGCAAGGTCACCCCTCCACTTT. Translation gives CASSLARSPLHF. The chain carries TRBV7-2 and TRBJ1-6, with no clear D. This CDR3 comprises 12 residues. V was pared by 0 bases and J by 10 bases, with 4 bases between. Germline V gene data show CDR1 as SGHTA and CDR2 as FQGNSA.

The chain recombines TRBV6-5 with TRBJ2-7; D gene ambiguous. Deletions cut 7 bases from V and 5 bases from J, with 15 bases between. CDR1 MNHEY and CDR2 SVGAGI come from the germline V gene. The CDR3 is made up of 13 amino acids. The CDR3 region has the DNA TGTGCCAGCAACCAGGACCGCGGTCACGAGCAGTACTTC. Translation: CASNQDRGHEQYF.

V usage is TRBV25-1 and J usage is TRBJ1-5, with a possible D match to TRBD1 (6 bases). The germline gives CDR1 MGHDK, CDR2 SYGVNS. This CDR3 region has 13 residues. V lost 6 bases, J lost 7 bases, and 13 bases lay in between. The DNA of the CDR3 is TGTGCCAGCAGACAGGGAATAGGACAGCCCCAGCATTTT. Protein product: CASRQGIGQPQHF.

This sequence joins TRBV7-9 and TRBJ2-7; D may correspond to TRBD1 or TRBD2 (6 bases each). Germline-derived CDR1 and CDR2 are SEHNR and FQNEAQ (reference sequence). The V and J ends lost 5 bases and 7 bases respectively, with 21 bases between them. The CDR3 length is 15 residues. The CDR3 nucleotides read TGTGCCAGCAGCCGTACCATGCCAGGGGCGGGGGAGCAGTACTTC. This gives the protein CASSRTMPGAGEQYF.

Here the CDR3 reads CASSHRTGTGDQPQHF. The CDR3 nucleotides are TGTGCCAGCAGTCATCGAACCGGGACAGGGGATCAGCCCCAGCATTTT. The chain links TRBV6-6 to TRBJ1-5; 10 bases map to TRBD1. In germline, CDR1 is MNHNY, CDR2 SVGAGI (reference sequence). The CDR3 sequence is 16 residues long. Unmatched junction bases numbered 9, after V lost 5 bases and J lost 5 bases.